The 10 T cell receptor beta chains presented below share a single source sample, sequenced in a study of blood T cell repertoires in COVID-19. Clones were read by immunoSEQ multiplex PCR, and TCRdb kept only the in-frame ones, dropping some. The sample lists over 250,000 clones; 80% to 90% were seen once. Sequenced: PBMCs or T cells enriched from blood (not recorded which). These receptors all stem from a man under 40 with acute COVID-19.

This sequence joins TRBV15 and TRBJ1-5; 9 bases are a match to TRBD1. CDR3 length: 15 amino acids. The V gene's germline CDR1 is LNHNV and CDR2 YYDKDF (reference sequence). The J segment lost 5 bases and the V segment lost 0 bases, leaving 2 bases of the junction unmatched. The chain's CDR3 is CATSRDDRGDQPQHF. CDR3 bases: TGTGCCACCAGCAGAGACGACAGGGGGGATCAGCCCCAGCATTTT.

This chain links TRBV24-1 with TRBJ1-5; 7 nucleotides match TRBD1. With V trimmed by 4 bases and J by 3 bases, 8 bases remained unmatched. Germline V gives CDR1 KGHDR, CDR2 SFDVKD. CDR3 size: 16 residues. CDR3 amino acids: CATSEALTGNNQPQHF. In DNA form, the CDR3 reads TGTGCCACCAGTGAAGCCTTGACAGGGAACAATCAGCCCCAGCATTTT.

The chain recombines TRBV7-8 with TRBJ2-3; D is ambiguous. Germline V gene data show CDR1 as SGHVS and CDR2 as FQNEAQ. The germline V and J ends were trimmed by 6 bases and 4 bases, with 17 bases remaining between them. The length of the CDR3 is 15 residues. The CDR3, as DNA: TGTGCCAGCAGTCCCAAACGGGTTATCTCAGATACGCAGTATTTT. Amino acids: CASSPKRVISDTQYF. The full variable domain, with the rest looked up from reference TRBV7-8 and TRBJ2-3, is GAGVSQSPRYKVAKRGQDVALRCDPISGHVSLFWYQQALGQGPEFLTYFQNEAQLDKSGLPSDRFFAERPEGSVSTLKIQRTQQEDSAVYLCASSPKRVISDTQYFGPGTRLTVL.

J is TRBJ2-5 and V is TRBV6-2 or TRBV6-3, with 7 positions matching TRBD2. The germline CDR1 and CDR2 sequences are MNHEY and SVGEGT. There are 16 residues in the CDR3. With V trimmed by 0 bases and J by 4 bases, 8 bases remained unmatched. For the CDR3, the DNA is TGTGCCAGCAGTTACTCGGGAGGGAGGCTCGGAGAGACCCAGTACTTC. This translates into CASSYSGGRLGETQYF.

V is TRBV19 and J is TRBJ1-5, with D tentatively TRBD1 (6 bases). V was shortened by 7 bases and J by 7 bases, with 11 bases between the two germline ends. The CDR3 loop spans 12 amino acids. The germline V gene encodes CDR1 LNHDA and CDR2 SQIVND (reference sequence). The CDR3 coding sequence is TGTGCCAGTAAGGGGGGGTTCCAGCCCCAGCATTTT. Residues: CASKGGFQPQHF.

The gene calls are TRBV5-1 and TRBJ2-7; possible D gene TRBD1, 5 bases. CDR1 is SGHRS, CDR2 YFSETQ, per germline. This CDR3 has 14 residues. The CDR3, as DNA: TGTGCCAGCAGCCCCACAGGTCCCCCCTACGAGCAGTACGTC. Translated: CASSPTGPPYEQYV.

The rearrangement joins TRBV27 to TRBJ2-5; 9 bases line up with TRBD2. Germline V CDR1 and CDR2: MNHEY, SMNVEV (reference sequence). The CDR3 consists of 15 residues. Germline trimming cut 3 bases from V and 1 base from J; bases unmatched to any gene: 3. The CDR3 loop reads CASSFLAGSQETQYF. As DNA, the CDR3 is TGTGCCAGCAGTTTCCTAGCGGGGAGCCAAGAGACCCAGTACTTC.

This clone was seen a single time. DNA for the CDR3: TGTGCCTGGAGCTGGGACAGGAACACCGGGGAGCTGTTTTTT. It specifies CAWSWDRNTGELFF. V gene TRBV30 combines with J gene TRBJ2-2; 7 bases align to TRBD1. Losses at the gene ends were 3 bases for V and 1 base for J; bases not matched to a gene: 2. The germline V gene has CDR1 GTSNPN and CDR2 SVGIG (reference sequence). The CDR3 has 14 residues.

The CDR3 reads CASSRVPRDTEAFF. The CDR3, as DNA: TGTGCCAGCTCACGAGTCCCCAGGGACACTGAAGCTTTCTTT. The rearrangement uses TRBV18 and TRBJ1-1; maybe TRBD1 (5 bases). This CDR3 has 14 amino acids. V was clipped by 4 bases and J by 3 bases, with 12 bases between them. Looked up from germline, CDR1 is KGHSH and CDR2 is LQKENI.

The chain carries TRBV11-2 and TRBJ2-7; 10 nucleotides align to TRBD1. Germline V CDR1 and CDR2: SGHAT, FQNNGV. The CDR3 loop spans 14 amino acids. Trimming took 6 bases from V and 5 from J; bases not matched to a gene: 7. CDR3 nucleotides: TGTGCCAGCAGAGGGACAGGGGAGCAAAACGAGCAGTACGTC. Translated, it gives CASRGTGEQNEQYV.